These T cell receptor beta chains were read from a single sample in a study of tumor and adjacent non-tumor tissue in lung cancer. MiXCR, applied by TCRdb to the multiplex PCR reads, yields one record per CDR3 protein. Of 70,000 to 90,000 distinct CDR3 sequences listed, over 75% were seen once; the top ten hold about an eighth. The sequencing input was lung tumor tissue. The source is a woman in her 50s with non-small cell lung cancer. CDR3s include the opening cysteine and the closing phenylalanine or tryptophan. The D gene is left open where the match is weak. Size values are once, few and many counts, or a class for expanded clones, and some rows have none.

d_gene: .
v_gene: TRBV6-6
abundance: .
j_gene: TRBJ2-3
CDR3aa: CVSGYSGLVTDTQYF
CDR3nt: TGTGTCAGCGGTTACTCGGGGCTAGTAACAGATACGCAGTATTTT

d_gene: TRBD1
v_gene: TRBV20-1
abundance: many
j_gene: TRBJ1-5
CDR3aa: CSAREAGQGNQPQHF
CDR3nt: TGCAGTGCTAGAGAAGCCGGACAGGGGAACCAGCCCCAGCATTTT

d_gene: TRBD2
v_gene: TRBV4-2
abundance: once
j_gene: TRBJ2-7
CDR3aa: CAGSKEGLAGEDRYEQYF
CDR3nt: TGTGCCGGCAGTAAAGAAGGACTAGCGGGAGAAGACCGCTACGAGCAGTACTTC

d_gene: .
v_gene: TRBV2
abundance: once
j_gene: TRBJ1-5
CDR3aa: CASRQAVSNRPQHF
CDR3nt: TGTGCCAGTAGACAGGCCGTTAGCAATCGGCCCCAGCATTTT

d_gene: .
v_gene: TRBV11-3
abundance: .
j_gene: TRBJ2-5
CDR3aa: CTSSNLDYQETEYF
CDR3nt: TGTACCAGCAGCAACCTGGACTACCAAGAGACCGAGTACTTC

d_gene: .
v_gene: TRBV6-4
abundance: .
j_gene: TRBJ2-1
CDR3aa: CASSNTGDYNEQFF
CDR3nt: TGTGCCAGCAGTAACACTGGCGATTACAATGAGCAGTTCTTC

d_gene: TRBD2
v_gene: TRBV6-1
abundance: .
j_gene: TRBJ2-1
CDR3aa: CASSEEGLVGNNEQLF
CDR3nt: TGTGCCAGCAGTGAGGAAGGACTAGTGGGGAACAATGAGCAGTTATTC

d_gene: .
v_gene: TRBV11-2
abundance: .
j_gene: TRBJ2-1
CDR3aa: CTRSFDSADNEQFF
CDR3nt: TGTACCAGGAGCTTTGACAGTGCCGACAATGAGCAGTTCTTC

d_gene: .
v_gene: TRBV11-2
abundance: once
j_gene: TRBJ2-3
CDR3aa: CARSLEPPGDHTQYF
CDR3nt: TGTGCCAGAAGTTTAGAACCCCCAGGGGACCATACGCAGTATTTT

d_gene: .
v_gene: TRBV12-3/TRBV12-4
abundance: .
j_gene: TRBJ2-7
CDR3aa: CASRRRLEETYGQYF
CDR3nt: TGTGCCAGCAGACGCAGACTAGAAGAGACCTACGGGCAGTACTTC

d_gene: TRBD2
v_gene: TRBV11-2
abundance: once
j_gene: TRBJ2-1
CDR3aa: CASRFRREYGEQFF
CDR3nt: TGTGCCAGCCGCTTCAGGCGGGAGTACGGTGAGCAGTTCTTT

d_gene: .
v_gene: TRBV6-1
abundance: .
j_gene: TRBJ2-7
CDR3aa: CASKVLLGTGSDEQYF
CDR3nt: TGTGCCAGCAAGGTTTTGTTGGGTACAGGGAGCGACGAGCAGTACTTC

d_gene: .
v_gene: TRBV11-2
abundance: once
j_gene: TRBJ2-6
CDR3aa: CASSFEGGTFGVNVLTF
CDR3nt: TGTGCCAGCAGCTTCGAGGGGGGAACCTTCGGAGTCAACGTCCTGACTTTC

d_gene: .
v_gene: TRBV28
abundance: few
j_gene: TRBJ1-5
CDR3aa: CAVRRGDQPQHF
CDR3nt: TGTGCCGTCCGACGGGGGGATCAGCCCCAGCATTTT

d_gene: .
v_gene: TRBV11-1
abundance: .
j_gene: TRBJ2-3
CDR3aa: CVSSLTFVGSQGGTDTQYF
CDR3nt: TGTGTCAGTAGCTTAACGTTCGTCGGGAGCCAAGGGGGCACAGATACGCAGTATTTT

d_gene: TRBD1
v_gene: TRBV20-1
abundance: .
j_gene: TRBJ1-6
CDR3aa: CSTRQGVESPPHF
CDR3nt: TGCAGTACTAGACAGGGAGTCGAGTCACCCCCCCACTTT

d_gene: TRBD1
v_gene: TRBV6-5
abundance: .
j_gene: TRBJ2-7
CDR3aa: CASSYPGTGGYEQYF
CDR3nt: TGTGCCAGCAGTTACCCAGGGACAGGGGGTTACGAGCAGTACTTC

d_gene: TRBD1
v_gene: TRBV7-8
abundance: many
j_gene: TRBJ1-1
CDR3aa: CASSLVDRANTEAFF
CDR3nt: TGTGCCAGCAGCTTAGTCGACAGGGCCAACACTGAAGCTTTCTTT

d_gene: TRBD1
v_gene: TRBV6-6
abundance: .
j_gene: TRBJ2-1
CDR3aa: CASSLDRGAGLNEQFF
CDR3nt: TGTGCCAGCAGCCTAGACAGGGGGGCGGGATTAAATGAGCAGTTCTTC

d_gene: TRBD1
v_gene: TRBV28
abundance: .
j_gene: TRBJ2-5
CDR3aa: CAGRSPDRGSWETQYF
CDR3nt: TGTGCCGGCAGATCGCCCGACAGGGGGAGTTGGGAAACCCAGTACTTC

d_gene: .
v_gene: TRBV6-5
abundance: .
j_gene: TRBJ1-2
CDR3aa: CASCYSRQGSGYTF
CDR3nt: TGTGCCAGCTGTTATTCACGTCAGGGGAGTGGCTACACCTTC

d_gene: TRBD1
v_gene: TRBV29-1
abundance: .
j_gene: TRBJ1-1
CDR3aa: CGEAGTGNTEAFF
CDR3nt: TGCGGCGAAGCCGGGACAGGGAACACTGAAGCTTTCTTT

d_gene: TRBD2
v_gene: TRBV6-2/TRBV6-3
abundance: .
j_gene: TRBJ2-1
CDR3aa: CVSSHGREASYNEQFF
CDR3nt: TGTGTCAGCAGTCACGGGCGGGAGGCGTCGTACAATGAGCAGTTCTTC

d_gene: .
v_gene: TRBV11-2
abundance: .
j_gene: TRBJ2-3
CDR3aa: CASSLNLVADTHCF
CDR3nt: TGTGCCAGCAGCTTAAATCTGGTAGCAGATACGCACTGTTTT

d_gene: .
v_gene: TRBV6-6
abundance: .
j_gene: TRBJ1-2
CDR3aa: CDSAAGTGSQGYTF
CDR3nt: TGTGACTCGGCGGCAGGGACGGGTTCTCAGGGCTACACCTTC

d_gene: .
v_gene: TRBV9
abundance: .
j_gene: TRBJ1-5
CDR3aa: CASSVGIGHDSFNQPQHF
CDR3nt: TGCGCCAGCAGCGTAGGTATTGGGCATGACAGTTTCAATCAGCCCCAGCATTTT

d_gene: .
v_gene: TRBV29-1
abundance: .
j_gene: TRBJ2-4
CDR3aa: CSVEDRGRLTKNIRYF
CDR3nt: TGCAGCGTTGAAGATCGGGGTAGGCTAACCAAAAACATTCGGTACTTC

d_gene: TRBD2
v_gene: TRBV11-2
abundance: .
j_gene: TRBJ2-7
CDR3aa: CASSPGTSGRALWKQYF
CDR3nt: TGTGCCAGCAGTCCAGGGACTAGCGGGAGGGCATTGTGGAAGCAGTACTTC

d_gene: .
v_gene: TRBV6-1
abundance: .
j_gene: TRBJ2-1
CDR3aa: CASSEVAPLGEQFF
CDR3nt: TGTGCCAGCAGTGAAGTGGCTCCACTGGGGGAGCAGTTCTTC

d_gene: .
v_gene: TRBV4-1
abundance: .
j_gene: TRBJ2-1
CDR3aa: CASSGNLNLANEQFF
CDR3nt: TGCGCCAGCAGCGGGAATTTGAACCTGGCCAATGAGCAGTTCTTC